The present T cell receptor (beta chain) was sequenced within a study of blood T cell repertoires in COVID-19. This clone was picked up a small number of times. Profiling relied on immunoSEQ multiplex PCR, and the TCRdb table lists in-frame clones only, not all of them. The table includes 60,000 to 80,000 clones, roughly 85% detected once. CDR1 and CDR2 (germline): SQVTM, ANQGSEA. With 3 bases clipped from V and 0 bases from J, the junction kept 5 bases outside the gene matches. CDR3 length: 15 amino acids. The chain links TRBV29-1 to TRBJ1-5, with 7 bases identical to TRBD1. This TCR derives from a man between 50 and 59 years old with acute or convalescent COVID-19. Sequencing was done on a sample of peripheral blood. CDR3 sequence: CSVELTGDSNQPQHF. In nucleotides, the CDR3 is TGCAGCGTTGAGCTTACAGGGGATAGCAATCAGCCCCAGCATTTT.